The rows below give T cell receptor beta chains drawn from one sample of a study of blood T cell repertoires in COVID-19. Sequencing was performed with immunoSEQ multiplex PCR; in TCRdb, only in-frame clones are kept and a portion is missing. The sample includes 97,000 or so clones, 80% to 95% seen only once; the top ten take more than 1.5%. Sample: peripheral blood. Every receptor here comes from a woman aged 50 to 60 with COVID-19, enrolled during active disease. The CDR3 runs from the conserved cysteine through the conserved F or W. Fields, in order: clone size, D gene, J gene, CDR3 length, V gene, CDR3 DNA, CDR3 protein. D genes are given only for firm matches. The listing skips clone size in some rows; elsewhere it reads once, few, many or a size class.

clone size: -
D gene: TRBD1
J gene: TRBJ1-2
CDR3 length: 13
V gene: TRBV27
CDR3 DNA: TGTGCCAGCAGCCAGGGGGCGGGGCATGGCTACACCTTC
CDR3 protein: CASSQGAGHGYTF

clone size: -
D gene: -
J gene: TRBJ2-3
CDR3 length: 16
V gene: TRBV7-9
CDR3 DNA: TGTGCCAGCAGCTTTTGGGCGGGGGCTAGCACAGATACGCAGTATTTT
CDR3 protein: CASSFWAGASTDTQYF

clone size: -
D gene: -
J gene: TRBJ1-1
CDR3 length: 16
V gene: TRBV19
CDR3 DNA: TGTGCCAGTAGTATCATAACCGGACAGATGAACACTGAAGCTTTCTTT
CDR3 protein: CASSIITGQMNTEAFF

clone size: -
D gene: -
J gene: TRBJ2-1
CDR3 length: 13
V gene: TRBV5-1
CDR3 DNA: TGCGCCAGCAGCGCAGACAGTTACAATGAGCAGTTCTTC
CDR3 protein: CASSADSYNEQFF

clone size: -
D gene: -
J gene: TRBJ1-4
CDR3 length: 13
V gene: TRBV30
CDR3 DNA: TGTGCCTGGAGTAGGAGGGTTAATGAAAAACTGTTTTTT
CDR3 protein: CAWSRRVNEKLFF

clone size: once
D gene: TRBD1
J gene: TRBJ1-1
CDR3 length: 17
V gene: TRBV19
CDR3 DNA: TGTGCCAGTAGTGATGACAGGGGGCTCCGGGTTGGTACTGAAGCTTTCTTT
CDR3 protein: CASSDDRGLRVGTEAFF

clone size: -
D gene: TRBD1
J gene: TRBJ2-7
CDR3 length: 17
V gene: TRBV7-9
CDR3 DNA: TGTGCCAGCAGCTTAGTCCTGGGGTATGGGCAGGGGGACGAGCAGTACTTC
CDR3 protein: CASSLVLGYGQGDEQYF

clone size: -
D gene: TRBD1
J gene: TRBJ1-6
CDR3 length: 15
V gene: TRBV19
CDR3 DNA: TGTGCCAGTAGTACTCTCGGGACAGGGGGTTCACCCCTCCACTTT
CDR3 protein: CASSTLGTGGSPLHF

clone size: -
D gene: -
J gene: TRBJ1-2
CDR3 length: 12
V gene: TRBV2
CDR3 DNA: TGTGCCAGCAGCGAAACAGGGAATGGCTACACCTTC
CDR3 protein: CASSETGNGYTF

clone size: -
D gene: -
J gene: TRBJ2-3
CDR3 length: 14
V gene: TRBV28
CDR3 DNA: TGTGCCAGCAGTCGGAGGGCTTCAAGAGATACGCAGTATTTT
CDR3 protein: CASSRRASRDTQYF

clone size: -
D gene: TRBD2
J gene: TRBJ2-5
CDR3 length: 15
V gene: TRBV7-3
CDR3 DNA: TGTGCCAGCAGCTTAAAGCGGGGGTACCAAGAGACCCAGTACTTC
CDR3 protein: CASSLKRGYQETQYF

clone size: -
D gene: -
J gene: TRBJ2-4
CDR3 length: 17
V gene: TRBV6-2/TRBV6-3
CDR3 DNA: TGTGCCAGCAGCAATCCGGACACATTTCTAGCCAAAAACATTCAGTACTTC
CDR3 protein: CASSNPDTFLAKNIQYF

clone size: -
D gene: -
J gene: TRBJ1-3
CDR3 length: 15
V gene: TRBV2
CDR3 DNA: TGTGCCAGCAGCGAGGACAGCCCCTCTGGAAACACCATATATTTT
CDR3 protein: CASSEDSPSGNTIYF

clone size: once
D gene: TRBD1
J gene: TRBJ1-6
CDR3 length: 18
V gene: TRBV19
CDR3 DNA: TGTGCCAGTAGTATCGAGGGGGAACCGGGACAGGGCGTCTCACCCCTCCACTTT
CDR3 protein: CASSIEGEPGQGVSPLHF

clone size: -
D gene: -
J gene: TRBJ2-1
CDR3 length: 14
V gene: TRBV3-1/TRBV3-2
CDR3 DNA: TGTGCCAGCAGCCAAGATGGGGGGTTTAATGAGCAGTTCTTC
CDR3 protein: CASSQDGGFNEQFF

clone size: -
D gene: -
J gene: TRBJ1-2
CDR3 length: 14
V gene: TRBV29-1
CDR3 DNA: TGCAGCGTTGCGGTCCCCGGGAGAAGTCATGGCTACACCTTC
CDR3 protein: CSVAVPGRSHGYTF

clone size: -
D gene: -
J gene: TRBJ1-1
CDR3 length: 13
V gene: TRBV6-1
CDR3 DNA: TGTGCCAGCAGTGATCAGGGTCACACTGAAGCTTTCTTT
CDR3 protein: CASSDQGHTEAFF

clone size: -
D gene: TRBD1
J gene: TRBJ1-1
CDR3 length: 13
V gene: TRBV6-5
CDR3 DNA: TGTGCCAGCAGGGACAGGGCCCCCACTGAAGCTTTCTTT
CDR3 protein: CASRDRAPTEAFF

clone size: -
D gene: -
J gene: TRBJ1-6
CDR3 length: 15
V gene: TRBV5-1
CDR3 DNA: TGCGCCAGCAGCTTGGGAACAGGGAAATTTTCACCCCTCCACTTT
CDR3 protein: CASSLGTGKFSPLHF

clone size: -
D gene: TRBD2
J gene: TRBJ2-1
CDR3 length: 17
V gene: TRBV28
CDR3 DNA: TGTGCCAGCAGTTTACCCAGCGGGGGCCTGTCCTACAATGAGCAGTTCTTC
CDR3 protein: CASSLPSGGLSYNEQFF

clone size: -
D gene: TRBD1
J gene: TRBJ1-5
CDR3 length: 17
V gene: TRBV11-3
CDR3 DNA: TGTGCCAGCAGCTTAAGACAGGGCAGGGAAGTCGCTCAGCCCCAGCATTTT
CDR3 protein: CASSLRQGREVAQPQHF

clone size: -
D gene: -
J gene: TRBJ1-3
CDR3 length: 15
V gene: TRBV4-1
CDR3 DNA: TGCGCCAGCAGCCAAGTAGGGGTCTCTGGAAACACCATATATTTT
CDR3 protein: CASSQVGVSGNTIYF

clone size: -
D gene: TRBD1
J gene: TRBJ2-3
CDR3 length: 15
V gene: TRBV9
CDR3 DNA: TGTGCCAGCAGTGAGACAGGGGGTCGCACAGATACGCAGTATTTT
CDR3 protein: CASSETGGRTDTQYF

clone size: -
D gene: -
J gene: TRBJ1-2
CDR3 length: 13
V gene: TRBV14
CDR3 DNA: TGTGCCAGCAGCTACCGAGGGAACTATGGCTACACCTTC
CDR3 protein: CASSYRGNYGYTF

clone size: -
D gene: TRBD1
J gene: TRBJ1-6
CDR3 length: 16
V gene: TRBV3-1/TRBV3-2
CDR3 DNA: TGTGCCAGCAGCACACCGGGACAGGGGGCCGATTCACCCCTCCACTTT
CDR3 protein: CASSTPGQGADSPLHF

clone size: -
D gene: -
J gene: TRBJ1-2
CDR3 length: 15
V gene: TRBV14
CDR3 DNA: TGTGCCAGCAGCCAAGACCACAGGGATGGTTATGGCTACACCTTC
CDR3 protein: CASSQDHRDGYGYTF

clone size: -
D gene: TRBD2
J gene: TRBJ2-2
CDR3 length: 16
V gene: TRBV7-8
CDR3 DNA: TGTGCCAGCCGAGAGGCGGGGGGGCCGAGGACCGGGGAGCTGTTTTTT
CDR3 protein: CASREAGGPRTGELFF

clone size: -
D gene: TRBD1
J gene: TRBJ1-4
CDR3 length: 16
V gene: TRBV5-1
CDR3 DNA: TGCGCCAGCAGCTCGGTTGACAGGGATCGCAATGAAAAACTGTTTTTT
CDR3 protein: CASSSVDRDRNEKLFF

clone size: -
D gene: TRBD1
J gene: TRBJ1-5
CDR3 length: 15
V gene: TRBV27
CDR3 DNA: TGTGCCAGCAGTCCCCAGGGGGCAGCACGGCAGCCCCAGCATTTT
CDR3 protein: CASSPQGAARQPQHF

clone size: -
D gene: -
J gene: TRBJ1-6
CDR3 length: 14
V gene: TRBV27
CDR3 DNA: TGTGCCAGCAGTCCCCCGCTAGGTGGTTCACCCCTCCACTTT
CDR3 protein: CASSPPLGGSPLHF

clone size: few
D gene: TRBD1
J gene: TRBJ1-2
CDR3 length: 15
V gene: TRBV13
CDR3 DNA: TGTGCCAGCAGCTCTTTCGACAGGGTGGTAAATGGCTACACCTTC
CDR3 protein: CASSSFDRVVNGYTF

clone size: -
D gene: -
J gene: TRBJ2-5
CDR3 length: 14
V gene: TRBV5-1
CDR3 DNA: TGCGCCAGCAGCTTGGATGGCGGGGAAGAGACCCAGTACTTC
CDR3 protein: CASSLDGGEETQYF

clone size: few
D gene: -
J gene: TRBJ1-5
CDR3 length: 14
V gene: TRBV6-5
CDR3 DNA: TGTGCCAGCAGTTTCCGTCGTTCCAATCAGCCCCAGCATTTT
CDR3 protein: CASSFRRSNQPQHF

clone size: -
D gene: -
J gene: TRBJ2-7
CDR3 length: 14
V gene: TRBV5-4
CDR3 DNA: TGTGCCAGCACCCTCAATCAGGGTTCGTTGGAGCAGTACTTC
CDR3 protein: CASTLNQGSLEQYF

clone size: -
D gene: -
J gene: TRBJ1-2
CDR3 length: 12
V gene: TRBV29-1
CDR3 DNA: TGCAGCGCTCACGTACCTCCGCGGGGCTACACCTTC
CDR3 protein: CSAHVPPRGYTF

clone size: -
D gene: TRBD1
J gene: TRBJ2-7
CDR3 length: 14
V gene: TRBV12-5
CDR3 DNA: TGTGCTAGTGTGCAGGGACAGGGGTCCTACGAGCAGTACTTC
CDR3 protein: CASVQGQGSYEQYF

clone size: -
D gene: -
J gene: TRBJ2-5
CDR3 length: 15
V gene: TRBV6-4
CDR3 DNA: TGTGCCAGCAGTGAGACGGGGGACCCACAAGAGACCCAGTACTTC
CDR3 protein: CASSETGDPQETQYF

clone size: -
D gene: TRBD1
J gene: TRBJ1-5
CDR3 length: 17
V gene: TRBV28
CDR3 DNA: TGTGCCAGCAGTTTCCCTGGACACGGGACAGCGTTTCAGCCCCAGCATTTT
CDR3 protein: CASSFPGHGTAFQPQHF

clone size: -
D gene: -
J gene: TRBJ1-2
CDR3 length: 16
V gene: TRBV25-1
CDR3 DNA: TGTGCCAGCAGTGAATTAACAGGGAGATTCTTGGGGGGCTACACCTTC
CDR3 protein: CASSELTGRFLGGYTF

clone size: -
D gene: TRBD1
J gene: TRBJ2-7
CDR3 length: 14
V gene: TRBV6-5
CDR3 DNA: TGTGCCAGCAGTTTCCGGGACAGGGTGCACGAGCAGTACTTC
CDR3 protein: CASSFRDRVHEQYF

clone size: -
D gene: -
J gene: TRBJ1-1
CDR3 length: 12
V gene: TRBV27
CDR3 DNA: TGTGCCAGCAGTTCCTGGAACACTGAAGCTTTCTTT
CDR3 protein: CASSSWNTEAFF

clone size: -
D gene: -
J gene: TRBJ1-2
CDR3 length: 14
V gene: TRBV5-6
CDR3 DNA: TGTGCCAGCGTCAAAGCTTGGTACAGTTATGGCTACACCTTC
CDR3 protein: CASVKAWYSYGYTF

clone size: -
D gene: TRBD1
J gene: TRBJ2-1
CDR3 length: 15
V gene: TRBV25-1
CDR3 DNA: TGTGCCAGCAGTGCCACCGGGACAGGGTTGAATGAGCAGTTCTTC
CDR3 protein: CASSATGTGLNEQFF

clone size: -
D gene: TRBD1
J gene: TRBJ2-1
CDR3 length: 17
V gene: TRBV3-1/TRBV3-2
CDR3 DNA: TGTGCCAGCAGCCCCCCCGCCAGGGGGCGATCGTACAATGAGCAGTTCTTC
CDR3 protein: CASSPPARGRSYNEQFF

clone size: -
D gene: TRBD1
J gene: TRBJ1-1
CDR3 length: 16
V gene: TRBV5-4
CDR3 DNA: TGTGCCAGCAGCCCTAGGGACAGGGTATCGAACACTGAAGCTTTCTTT
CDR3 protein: CASSPRDRVSNTEAFF

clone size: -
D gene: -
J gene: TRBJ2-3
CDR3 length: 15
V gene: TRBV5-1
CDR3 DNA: TGCGCCAGCAGCTTCGACCAGGGTAGGACAGATACGCAGTATTTT
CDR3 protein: CASSFDQGRTDTQYF

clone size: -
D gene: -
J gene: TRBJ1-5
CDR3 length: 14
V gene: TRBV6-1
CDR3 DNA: TGTGCCAGCAGTGACCAGGGAAGCAATCAGCCCCAGCATTTT
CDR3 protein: CASSDQGSNQPQHF

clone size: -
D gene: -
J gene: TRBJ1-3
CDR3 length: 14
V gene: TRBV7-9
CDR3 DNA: TGTGCCAGCAGCCCAGACTCGACTGGAAACACCATATATTTT
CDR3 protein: CASSPDSTGNTIYF

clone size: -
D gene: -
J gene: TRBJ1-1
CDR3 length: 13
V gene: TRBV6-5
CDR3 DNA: TGTGCCGACTCGACAGGCATGAACACTGAAGCTTTCTTT
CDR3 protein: CADSTGMNTEAFF

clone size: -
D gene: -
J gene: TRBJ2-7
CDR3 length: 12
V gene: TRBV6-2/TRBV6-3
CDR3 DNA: TGTGCCAGCAGCTTAGTTCCCTACGAGCAGTACTTC
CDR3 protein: CASSLVPYEQYF

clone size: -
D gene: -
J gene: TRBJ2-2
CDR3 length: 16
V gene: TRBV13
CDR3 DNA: TGTGCCAGCAGCTCCCTAGGGGGGGGTAAAGCCGGGGAGCTGTTTTTT
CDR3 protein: CASSSLGGGKAGELFF